This T cell receptor (beta chain) was profiled in a study of beta chain features in type 1 diabetes. The table lists this clone with a few counts. Antigen unknown. Expressed TCRB transcripts were sequenced because the entire RNA isolate underwent reverse transcription. Method: immunoSEQ multiplex PCR; TCRdb's copy keeps in-frame clones and lacks some. There are some 640,000 clones in the sample; roughly an eighth occur only once, and approximately 0.039% lies in the top ten. Germline assignment: CDR1 SNHLY and CDR2 FYNNEI. Between the trimmed V and J ends, which lost 7 bases and 8 bases, there was a span of 11 bases. There are 12 residues in the CDR3. Broader study findings: The naive, central memory and Treg TCRB repertoires showed an apparent similarity that was greater among patients than among healthy donors. Shorter TCRB CDR3s, moderately but significantly so, marked every one of the four CD4+ subsets in Type 1 diabetes patients.

CD4+ cells of the naive, central memory, regulatory and stem cell-like memory types were sorted via CD45RO/CCR7/CD25/CD127/CD95/CD27. Every sorted population was more than 95% pure. V gene TRBV2 combines with J gene TRBJ1-4, with a weak D call TRBD1 (6 bases). This TCR was sampled from a man aged 18 to 35 with type 1 diabetes. Sequencing input: naive CD4+ T cells from blood. The CDR3 region has the DNA TGTGCCAGCACCACGGACAGCGAAAAACTGTTTTTT. It codes for CASTTDSEKLFF.